The sequence of this TCR beta chain was determined in a study of T cells in tuberculosis (dated by TCRdb to 2016 to 2018). About the full investigation: To characterize T cells specific for the mycobacterial lipid antigen glucose monomycolate (GMM), the study used CD1B tetramers together with high-throughput TCR immunosequencing. Active tuberculosis patient PBMC were archived before or within 7 days of starting standard anti-tuberculosis treatment. IGRA-negative adolescents, IGRA-positive adolescents with latent tuberculosis and adults with active tuberculosis, approximately 11 per group, were compared in a South African clinical cohort.

V is shortened by 5 bases, J by 0 bases, and the region joining them spans 20 bases. The germline V gene (reference sequence) sets CDR1 to MNHEY and CDR2 to SMNVEV. The CDR3 runs 18 residues from the cysteine to the phenylalanine. This entry keeps only the CDR3 DNA: 54 bases, framed from base 1. General findings and caveats noted by the study authors: Compared with IGRA-negative controls, TCR-alpha repertoires from active tuberculosis had smaller mean NN-distances to GMM-specific TCRs, which suggests clonal expansion of these TCRs. Using GEM motif frequencies, a classifier achieved approximately 75% accuracy, whereas a classifier built on the diverse GMM-specific repertoire got to less than 90% accuracy (AUROC around 0.89). Clinical samples were selected based on which cryopreserved specimens were available, and the active tuberculosis cases were adults whereas the controls were adolescents. Smaller NN-distances were partly driven by shorter CDR3-alpha lengths in active tuberculosis patients, and statistical significance was not reached for the TCR-beta difference.

In light of the paper, this sample's time point label describes: new active TB diagnosis, blood taken before or within 7 days of starting treatment. Active tuberculosis patients were HIV-seronegative South African adults aged 18 years or older with a new diagnosis. Confirmation of active tuberculosis came from positive sputum smear microscopy and/or a positive M. tuberculosis culture. Immunosequencing was performed on unsorted cryopreserved PBMC, with 90,000 to 100,000 T cells per clinical donor covered on average. TCR libraries were generated with the immunoSEQ multiplex PCR assay, using TCR-beta and/or TCR-alpha/delta assays for each sample. The Illumina high-throughput platform was used to sequence the amplified TCR libraries. As for how the authors treated the data: Clustering and dimensionality reduction were performed using pairwise TCRdist distances among GMM-specific receptors from ex vivo sorted or in vitro expanded T cells. Each clinical repertoire was scored by mean NN-distance, the average TCRdist to the nearest 10% of tetramer-positive reference sequences. To compute GEM TCR motif frequency, the fraction of unique TCRs matching known GEM sequences by V/J usage and CDR3 length was calculated. Active tuberculosis was classified by linear discriminant analysis with leave-one-out cross-validation, implemented in scikit-learn. Not all clones reach the TCRdb copy of this immuneACCESS table, which keeps in-frame sequences only. Checked studies attribute under half of the gap to unresolved V genes and leave the rest unexplained. The V and J calls and clone size were taken over from that table, and D and trimming were inferred from the DNA. The sample table lists fewer than 35,000 clones, about 83% of them with a count of one. The ten largest clones capture more than 4% of the sample.

Remarks on this clone: Which antigen it targets is not known. Base qualities are not at hand, and no much larger clone is one base apart.

The clonotype was recovered from an adult with tuberculosis. This specimen was PBMCs, taken at tuberculosis diagnosis. This chain is built from TRBV27 and TRBJ2-1; TRBD2 is possibly the D segment (6 matching bases). The CDR3 amino acid sequence is: CASSPNGLIGSSYNEQFF. The nucleotides are TGTGCCAGCAGTCCCAACGGATTAATCGGGAGCTCCTACAATGAGCAGTTCTTC.